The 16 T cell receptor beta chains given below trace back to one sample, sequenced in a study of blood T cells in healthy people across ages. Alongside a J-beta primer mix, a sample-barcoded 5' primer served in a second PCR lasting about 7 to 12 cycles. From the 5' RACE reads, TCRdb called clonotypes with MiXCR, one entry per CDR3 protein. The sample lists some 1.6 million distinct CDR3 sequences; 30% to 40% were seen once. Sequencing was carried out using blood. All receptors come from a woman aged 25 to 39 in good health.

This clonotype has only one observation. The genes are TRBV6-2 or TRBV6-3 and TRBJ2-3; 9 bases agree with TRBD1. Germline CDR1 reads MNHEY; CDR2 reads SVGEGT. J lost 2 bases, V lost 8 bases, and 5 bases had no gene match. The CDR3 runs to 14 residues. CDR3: CASGQGHPTDTQYF. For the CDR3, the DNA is TGTGCCAGCGGACAGGGGCATCCCACAGATACGCAGTATTTT.

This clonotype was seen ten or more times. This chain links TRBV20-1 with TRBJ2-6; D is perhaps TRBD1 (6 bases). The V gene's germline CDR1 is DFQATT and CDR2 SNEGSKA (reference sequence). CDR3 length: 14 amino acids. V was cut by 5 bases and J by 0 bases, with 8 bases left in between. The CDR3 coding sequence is TGCAGTGCTCCAGGGGTCTCTGGGGCCAACGTCCTGACTTTC. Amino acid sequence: CSAPGVSGANVLTF.

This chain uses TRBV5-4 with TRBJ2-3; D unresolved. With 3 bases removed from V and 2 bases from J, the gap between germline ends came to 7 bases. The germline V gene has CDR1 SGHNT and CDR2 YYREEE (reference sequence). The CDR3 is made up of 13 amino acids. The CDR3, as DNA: TGTGCCAGCAGCTCGCCTGACACAGATACGCAGTATTTT. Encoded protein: CASSSPDTDTQYF.

CDR3 sequence reads: CASCRAGKETQYF. The CDR3 DNA follows: TGTGCCAGCTGCAGGGCCGGAAAAGAGACCCAGTACTTC. The J gene is TRBJ2-5, the V gene TRBV7-9, with D perhaps matching TRBD1 (5 bases). This CDR3 is built from 13 residues. The ends were cut back, 8 bases at V and 3 bases at J, with 13 bases in the middle. Per germline, CDR1 SEHNR and CDR2 FQNEAQ (reference sequence).

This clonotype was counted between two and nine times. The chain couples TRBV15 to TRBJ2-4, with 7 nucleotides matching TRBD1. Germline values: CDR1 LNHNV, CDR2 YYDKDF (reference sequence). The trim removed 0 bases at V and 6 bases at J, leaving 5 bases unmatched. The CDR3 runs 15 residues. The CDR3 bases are TGTGCCACCAGCAGAGATCAAACAGGGGCAAACATTCAGTACTTC. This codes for CATSRDQTGANIQYF.

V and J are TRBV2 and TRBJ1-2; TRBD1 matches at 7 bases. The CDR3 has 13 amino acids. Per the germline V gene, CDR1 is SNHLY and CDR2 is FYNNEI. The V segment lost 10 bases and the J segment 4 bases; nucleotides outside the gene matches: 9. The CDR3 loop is CANRLTGSYGYTF. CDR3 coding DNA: TGTGCCAACAGGCTGACAGGGAGCTATGGCTACACCTTC.

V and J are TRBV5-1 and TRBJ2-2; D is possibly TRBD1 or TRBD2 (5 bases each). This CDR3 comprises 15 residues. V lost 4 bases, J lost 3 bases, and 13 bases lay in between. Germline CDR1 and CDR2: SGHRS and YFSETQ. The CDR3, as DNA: TGCGCCAGCAGCGGGGGAGCTATCGACACCGGGGAGCTGTTTTTT. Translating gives CASSGGAIDTGELFF.

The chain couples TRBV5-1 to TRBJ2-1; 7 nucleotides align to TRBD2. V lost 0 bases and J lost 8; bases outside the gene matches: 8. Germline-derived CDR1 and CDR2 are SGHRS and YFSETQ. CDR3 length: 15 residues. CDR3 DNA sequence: TGCGCCAGCAGCTTGGCGATAGGGCTAGCGGATGAGCAGTTCTTC. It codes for CASSLAIGLADEQFF.

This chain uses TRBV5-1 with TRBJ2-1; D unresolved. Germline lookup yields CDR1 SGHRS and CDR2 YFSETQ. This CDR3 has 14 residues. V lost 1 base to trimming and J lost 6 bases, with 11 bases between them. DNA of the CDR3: TGCGCCAGCAGCTTGAATCAAGCCTTCAATGAGCAGTTCTTC. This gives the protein CASSLNQAFNEQFF.

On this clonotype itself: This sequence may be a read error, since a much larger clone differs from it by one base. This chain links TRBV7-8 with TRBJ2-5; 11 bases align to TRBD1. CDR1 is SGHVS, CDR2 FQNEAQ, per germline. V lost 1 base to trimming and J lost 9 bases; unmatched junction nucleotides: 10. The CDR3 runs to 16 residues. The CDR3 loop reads CASSLDGQGAREAQYF. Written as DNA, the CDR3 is TGTGCCAGCAGCTTAGACGGACAGGGGGCACGGGAGGCCCAGTACTTC.

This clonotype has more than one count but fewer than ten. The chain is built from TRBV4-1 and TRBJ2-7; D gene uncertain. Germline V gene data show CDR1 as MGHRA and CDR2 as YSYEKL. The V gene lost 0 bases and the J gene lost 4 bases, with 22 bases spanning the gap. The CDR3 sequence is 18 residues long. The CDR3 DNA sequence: TGCGCCAGCAGCCAAGATTTTTACTTAAGGGCACAACCTTACGAGCAGTACTTC. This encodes CASSQDFYLRAQPYEQYF.

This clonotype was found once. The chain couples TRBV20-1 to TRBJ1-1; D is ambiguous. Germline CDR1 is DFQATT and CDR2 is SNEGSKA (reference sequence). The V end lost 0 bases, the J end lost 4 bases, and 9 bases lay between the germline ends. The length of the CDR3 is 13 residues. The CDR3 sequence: CSARDLVGTEAFF. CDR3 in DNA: TGCAGTGCTAGAGATTTGGTTGGCACTGAAGCTTTCTTT.

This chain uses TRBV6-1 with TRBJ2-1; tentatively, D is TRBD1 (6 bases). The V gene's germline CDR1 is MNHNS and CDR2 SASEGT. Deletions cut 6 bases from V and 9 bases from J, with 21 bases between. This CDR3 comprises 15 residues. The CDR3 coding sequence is TGTGCCAGCAGGAGGCAAGGACAGAGTGTGGGTGAGCAGTTCTTC. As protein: CASRRQGQSVGEQFF.

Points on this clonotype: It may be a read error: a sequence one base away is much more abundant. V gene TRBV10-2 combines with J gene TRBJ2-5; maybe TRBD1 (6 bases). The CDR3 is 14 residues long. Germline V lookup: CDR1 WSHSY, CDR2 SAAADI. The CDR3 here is CASRESNREETQYF. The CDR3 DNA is TGCGCCAGCAGGGAGTCGAACAGGGAAGAGACCCAGTACTTC.

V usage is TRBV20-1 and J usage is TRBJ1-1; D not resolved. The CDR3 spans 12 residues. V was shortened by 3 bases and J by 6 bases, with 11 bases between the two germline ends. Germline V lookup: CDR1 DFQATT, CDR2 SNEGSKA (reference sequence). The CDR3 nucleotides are TGCAGTGCTAGTTGGGAGGCGGCTGAAGCTTTCTTT. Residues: CSASWEAAEAFF.

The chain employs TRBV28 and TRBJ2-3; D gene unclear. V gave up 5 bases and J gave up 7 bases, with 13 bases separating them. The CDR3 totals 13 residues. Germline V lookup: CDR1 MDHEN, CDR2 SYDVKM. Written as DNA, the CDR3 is TGTGCCAGCAGTCTACCGCCGGCTTATACGCAGTATTTT. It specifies CASSLPPAYTQYF.